The 20 T cell receptor beta chains listed next were all sequenced from one sample in a study of T cell repertoires in cytomegalovirus infection. TCRdb redid the calling of the reads with MiXCR, one entry per CDR3 protein. The table shows 450,000 to 650,000 distinct CDR3 sequences, with less than 30% occurring only once. Material: PBMCs. All receptors derive from a human donor in good health (CMV status not recorded). Some clones in this sample may be carry-over from other donors' samples.

Only a few counts were recorded for this clonotype. J is TRBJ1-6 and V is TRBV6-6; 9 positions agree with TRBD1. Germline V gives CDR1 MNHNY, CDR2 SVGAGI (reference sequence). V lost 7 bases to trimming and J lost 5 bases; unmatched junction nucleotides: 9. The CDR3 length is 16 residues. The CDR3 nucleotides are TGTGCCAGCACTTTAACCGGGACAGGGAATAATTCACCCCTCCACTTT. It codes for CASTLTGTGNNSPLHF.

This clonotype was seen more than once but under ten times. V and J are TRBV19 and TRBJ1-1; no clear D. CDR3 length equals 14 residues. Deletions cut 6 bases from V and 1 base from J, with 12 bases between. Germline V gene data show CDR1 as LNHDA and CDR2 as SQIVND (reference sequence). The DNA of the CDR3 is TGTGCCAGTAGCCCCTTTCAGACGAACACTGAAGCTTTCTTT. It yields the protein CASSPFQTNTEAFF. The full variable domain, completed using reference TRBV19 and TRBJ1-1, is DGGITQSPKYLFRKEGQNVTLSCEQNLNHDAMYWYRQDPGQGLRLIYYSQIVNDFQKGDIAEGYSVSREKKESFPLTVTSAQKNPTAFYLCASSPFQTNTEAFFGQGTRLTVV.

The chain joins TRBV24-1 to TRBJ2-7; 7 positions match TRBD1. This CDR3 has 12 residues. J was trimmed by 1 base and V by 9 bases; bases with no gene match: 2. CDR1 KGHDR and CDR2 SFDVKD come from the germline V gene. CDR3 DNA sequence: TGTGCCACCGAGGGACAGTCCTACGAGCAGTACTTC. Its translation: CATEGQSYEQYF.

The chain is built from TRBV5-1 and TRBJ2-1; a possible D gene is TRBD1 (6 bases). The ends were cut back, 1 base at V and 3 bases at J, with 11 bases in the middle. From germline, CDR1 is SGHRS and CDR2 YFSETQ. The CDR3 has 15 residues. CDR3 coding DNA: TGCGCCAGCAGCTTGTCAGGGGTCTACTACAATGAGCAGTTCTTC. Encoded protein: CASSLSGVYYNEQFF.

The table lists this clonotype with a few counts. The chain joins TRBV7-2 to TRBJ2-2; D is ambiguous. This CDR3 region has 16 residues. Germline V lookup: CDR1 SGHTA, CDR2 FQGNSA. V was cut by 1 base and J by 2 bases, with 11 bases left in between. The CDR3 protein is CASSLVADLNTGELFF. As DNA, the CDR3 is TGTGCCAGCAGCTTAGTCGCTGATCTCAACACCGGGGAGCTGTTTTTT. Using reference TRBV7-2 and TRBJ2-2 for the parts outside the CDR3, the full variable domain is GAGVSQSPSNKVTEKGKDVELRCDPISGHTALYWYRQSLGQGLEFLIYFQGNSAPDKSGLPSDRFSAERTGGSVSTLTIQRTQQEDSAVYLCASSLVADLNTGELFFGEGSRLTVL.

This clonotype has only a few counts. V is TRBV6-1 and J is TRBJ1-5; D perhaps matches TRBD1 (5 bases). Germline V gene data show CDR1 as MNHNS and CDR2 as SASEGT. CDR3 length: 15 residues. Trimming cost V 4 bases and J 0 bases, with 10 bases left between them. The CDR3 here is CASSVWGYSNQPQHF. The DNA of the CDR3 is TGTGCCAGCAGTGTATGGGGGTATAGCAATCAGCCCCAGCATTTT.

The genes are TRBV14 and TRBJ1-5; perhaps TRBD1 as D (5 bases). Germline loops: CDR1 SGHDN, CDR2 FVKESK. Trimming cost V 1 base and J 1 base, with 11 bases left between them. The CDR3 has 16 residues. The CDR3 DNA sequence: TGTGCCAGCAGCCAAGCCCAAGGGGAAAGCAATCAGCCCCAGCATTTT. This encodes CASSQAQGESNQPQHF.

The rearrangement links TRBV28 to TRBJ2-7; TRBD2 might be the D (6 bases). V shed 7 bases and J shed 2 bases, with 21 bases lying between them. The CDR3 contains 16 residues. From germline, CDR1 is MDHEN and CDR2 SYDVKM. The CDR3 spells CASTKVGGLGPYEQYV. CDR3 nucleotide sequence: TGTGCCAGCACAAAGGTCGGGGGATTAGGACCCTACGAGCAGTACGTC.

This chain uses TRBV6-5 with TRBJ2-3; D gene uncertain. V lost 3 bases, J lost 0 bases, and 10 bases lay in between. The CDR3 extends over 15 amino acids. Germline CDR1 reads MNHEY; CDR2 reads SVGAGI. CDR3 DNA sequence: TGTGCCAGCAGTTATACATCGTCTAGCACAGATACGCAGTATTTT. Protein sequence: CASSYTSSSTDTQYF.

This clonotype was seen repeatedly, ten times or more. The chain employs TRBV7-2 and TRBJ1-6, with D unclear. CDR1 is SGHTA and CDR2 is FQGNSA in the germline V gene. The CDR3 is made up of 13 amino acids. V lost 2 bases and J 7 bases, leaving 6 bases between the germline ends. CDR3 amino acids: CASSLYQNSPLHF. In DNA form, the CDR3 reads TGTGCCAGCAGCTTATATCAGAATTCACCCCTCCACTTT.

The chain joins TRBV29-1 to TRBJ1-2; D unresolved. The V gene's germline CDR1 is SQVTM and CDR2 ANQGSEA. This CDR3 spans 11 amino acids. Trimming removed 4 bases from V and 3 bases from J, with 6 bases in between. The CDR3 region is CSVASDYGYTF. CDR3 DNA sequence: TGCAGCGTTGCGTCTGACTATGGCTACACCTTC.

As concerns this clonotype: One junction end does not reproduce the germline sequence, and a read error may be involved. The chain joins TRBV6-2 or TRBV6-3 to TRBJ2-1; 10 bases agree with TRBD2. The CDR3 length is 17 residues. Germline V gene data show CDR1 as MNHEY and CDR2 as SVGEGT. The CDR3 spells CASWGLAGDNSHNEQFF. CDR3 DNA: TGTGCCAGCTGGGGGCTAGCGGGGGACAACTCCCACAATGAGCAGTTCTTC.

The chain is built from TRBV19 and TRBJ2-3; 12 positions match TRBD2. This CDR3 region has 13 residues. J gave up 6 bases and V 10 bases, and 5 bases lay outside the gene matches. The germline gives CDR1 LNHDA, CDR2 SQIVND (reference sequence). DNA of the CDR3: TGTGCCACGACTAGCGGGAGTTTGGATACGCAGTATTTT. Amino acid sequence: CATTSGSLDTQYF.

This clonotype was counted between two and nine times. V gene TRBV12-3 or TRBV12-4 combines with J gene TRBJ1-2; 8 nucleotides match TRBD1. Trimming at V came to 4 bases and at J to 4 bases, leaving 8 bases not matched to a gene. The CDR3 has 15 residues. In DNA, the CDR3 is TGTGCCAGCAGTTCGTCTAGACAGGGGAGCTATGGCTACACCTTC. Protein sequence: CASSSSRQGSYGYTF.

The CDR3 coding sequence is TGTGCCAGCAGCTTGGACAGCACAATGGATGGCTACACCTTC. Its translation: CASSLDSTMDGYTF. V is TRBV7-9 and J is TRBJ1-2; D may be TRBD1 (6 bases). There are 14 residues in the CDR3. The germline V gene has CDR1 SEHNR and CDR2 FQNEAQ (reference sequence). Trimming took 3 bases from V and 6 from J, leaving 14 bases between them.

This clonotype has just a few counts. The chain carries TRBV11-3 and TRBJ2-1; D is possibly TRBD1 or TRBD2 (10 bases each). V was pared by 4 bases and J by 7 bases, with 32 bases between. Germline-derived CDR1 and CDR2 are SGHNT and YENEEA. CDR3 length equals 20 residues. The CDR3 DNA follows: TGTGCCAGCAGCTATGGGAGACAGGGGGCTTTAGCGGGAGGTTTGAATGAGCAGTTCTTC. Translation gives CASSYGRQGALAGGLNEQFF.

This chain joins TRBV6-2 or TRBV6-3 and TRBJ2-7; D might be TRBD1 (6 bases). Germline CDR1 is MNHEY and CDR2 is SVGEGT. CDR3 length equals 14 residues. V lost 0 bases and J lost 9, with 15 bases in between. CDR3 nucleotide sequence: TGTGCCAGCAGTTACTCAGGGGGAGTAATCGGGCAGTACGTC. Translation: CASSYSGGVIGQYV.

CDR3 residues: CASSQAGREQYF. Written as DNA, the CDR3 is TGTGCCAGCAGCCAAGCAGGACGCGAGCAGTACTTC. This chain links TRBV7-9 with TRBJ2-7; D unclear. V lost 5 bases and J 6 bases, leaving 11 bases between the germline ends. Germline CDR1 reads SEHNR; CDR2 reads FQNEAQ (reference sequence). The CDR3 covers 12 residues.

V usage is TRBV5-1 and J usage is TRBJ2-6; tentative D call: TRBD1 (6 bases). Trimming removed 4 bases from V and 1 base from J, with 21 bases in between. The CDR3 spans 19 residues. Germline lookup yields CDR1 SGHRS and CDR2 YFSETQ. CDR3 in amino acids: CASSPSMTGTASGANVLTF. CDR3 nucleotide sequence: TGCGCCAGCAGCCCCTCAATGACAGGCACCGCTTCTGGGGCCAACGTCCTGACTTTC.

There are many counts of this clonotype. The chain is built from TRBV19 and TRBJ1-5, with unresolved D. V was clipped by 1 base and J by 0 bases, with 13 bases between them. The length of the CDR3 is 17 residues. Germline V gives CDR1 LNHDA, CDR2 SQIVND (reference sequence). CDR3: CASSIGQGEISNQPQHF. DNA of the CDR3: TGTGCCAGTAGTATAGGCCAAGGAGAGATTAGCAATCAGCCCCAGCATTTT.